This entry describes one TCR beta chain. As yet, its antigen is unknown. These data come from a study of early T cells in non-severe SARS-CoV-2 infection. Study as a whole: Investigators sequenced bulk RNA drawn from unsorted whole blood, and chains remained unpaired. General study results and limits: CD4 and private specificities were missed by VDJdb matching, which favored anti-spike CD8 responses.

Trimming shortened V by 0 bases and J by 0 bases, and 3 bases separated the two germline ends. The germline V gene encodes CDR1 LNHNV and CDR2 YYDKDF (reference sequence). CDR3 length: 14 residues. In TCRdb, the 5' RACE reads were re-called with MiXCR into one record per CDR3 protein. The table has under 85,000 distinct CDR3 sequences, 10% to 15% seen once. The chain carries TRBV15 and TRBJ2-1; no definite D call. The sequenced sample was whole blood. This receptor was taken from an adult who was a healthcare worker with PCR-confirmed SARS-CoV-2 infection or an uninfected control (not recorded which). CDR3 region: CATSRDRSYNEQFF. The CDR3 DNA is TGTGCCACCAGCAGAGATCGCTCCTACAATGAGCAGTTCTTC.